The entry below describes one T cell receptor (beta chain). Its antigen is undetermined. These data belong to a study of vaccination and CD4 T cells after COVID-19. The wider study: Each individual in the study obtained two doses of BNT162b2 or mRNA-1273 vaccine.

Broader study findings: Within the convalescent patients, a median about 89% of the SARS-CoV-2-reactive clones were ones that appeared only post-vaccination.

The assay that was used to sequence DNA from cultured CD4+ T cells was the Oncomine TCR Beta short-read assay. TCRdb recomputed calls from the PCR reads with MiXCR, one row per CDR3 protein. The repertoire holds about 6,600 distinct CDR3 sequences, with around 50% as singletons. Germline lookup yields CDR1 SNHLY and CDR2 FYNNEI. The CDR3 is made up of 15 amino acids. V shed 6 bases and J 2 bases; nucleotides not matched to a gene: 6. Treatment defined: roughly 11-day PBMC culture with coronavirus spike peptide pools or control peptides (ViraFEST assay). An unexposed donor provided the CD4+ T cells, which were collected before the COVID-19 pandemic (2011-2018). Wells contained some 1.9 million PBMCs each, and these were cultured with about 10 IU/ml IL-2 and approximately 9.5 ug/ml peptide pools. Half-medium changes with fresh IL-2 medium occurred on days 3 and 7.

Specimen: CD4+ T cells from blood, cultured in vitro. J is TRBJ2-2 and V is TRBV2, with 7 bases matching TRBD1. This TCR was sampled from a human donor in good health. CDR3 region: CASRPGTVNTGELFF. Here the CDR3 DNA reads TGTGCCAGCAGGCCCGGGACAGTAAACACCGGGGAGCTGTTTTTT.